The clone carrying this T cell receptor (beta chain) was picked up one time. This sample stems from a study of blood T cell repertoires in COVID-19. Germline CDR1 and CDR2: SQVTM and ANQGSEA. This CDR3 region has 14 residues. With 4 bases clipped from V and 2 bases from J, the junction kept 6 bases outside the gene matches. Profiled with immunoSEQ multiplex PCR; TCRdb holds only in-frame clones, not every one. The sample has approximately 390,000 clones; approximately 91% are singletons. The sequence came from a woman between 35 and 50 years old with acute COVID-19. The V call is TRBV29-1, the J call TRBJ1-2, with 8 bases matching TRBD1. Specimen: PBMCs or T cells enriched from blood (not recorded which). CDR3 coding DNA: TGCAGCGTTGGGGGACAGGAGACCAACTATGGCTACACCTTC. As protein: CSVGGQETNYGYTF.